Sequencing of this T cell receptor (beta chain) was carried out in a study of tumor and adjacent non-tumor tissue in lung cancer (dated by TCRdb to the late 2010s). Looking at the study overall: By cancer type, the cohort comprised 12 to 13 adenocarcinoma patients, a couple of squamous cell carcinoma patients and 1 small cell lung cancer patient. Among the 15 or so patients, ages ranged from about 31 to 85 years, roughly ten were men and 5 were women, and disease was TNM stage I to III. A total of approximately 120,000,000 productive TCRbeta reads were generated by sequencing, corresponding to an average of about 4 million reads per sample. Using bulk TCRbeta repertoires from some 16 lung cancer patients, the study set lung tumor tissue side by side with matched distant non-tumor lung tissue. Around 30 paired specimens, one tumor and one normal lung sample per patient, were profiled by TCRbeta CDR3 sequencing.

RNA was isolated from bulk unsorted tissue, and RNA quality was assessed with a NanoDrop ND-1000 and an Agilent 2100. Distant non-tumor tissue taken more than 3 cm from the tumor edge was used as the normal lung sample. Donors were newly diagnosed lung cancer patients admitted for thoracic surgery in China between August and November 2014, without prior chemotherapy. Patients who had received previous radiotherapy or chemotherapy, or who had another concurrent cancer, were excluded from the study. Surgical tissue pieces of 1-2 cm3 were preserved in RNAlater solution and were kept at -80 degrees C until use. The receptor library was made with multiplex PCR. The instrument was an Illumina HiSeq 2500. TCRbeta libraries were constructed through three rounds of nested PCR with primers (Table S4) according to protocols modified from ARM-PCR. Before sequencing, PCR products of 200-500 bp were cut from the gel and purified using the QIAquick gel extraction kit. Concerning the study's data processing: Reads were cleaned with Trimmomatic, merged with FLASH into complete CDR3 sequences, and assigned to V(D)J germline segments with MiTCR. Clonal diversity was computed as the inverse Simpson's index with VDJtools. A read counted as productive if the sequence was in-frame and lacked a premature stop codon. The public reads were reanalyzed by TCRdb: fastp trimming at Q25, MiXCR alignment, in-frame beta chains only. Identical CDR3 proteins give one entry, which carries the most common genes and DNA. The V and J calls were determined by TCRdb, not by the authors. The sample table lists some 80,000 distinct CDR3 sequences, 76% of them with a count of one. The ten largest clones represent almost 40% of the sample.

CDR1 and CDR2 are read off the germline V gene as MNHNS and SASEGT. The CDR3 runs 17 amino acids, cysteine and phenylalanine included. The kept DNA is CDR3 alone, 51 bases in frame from the first base. A note on this clonotype: Its antigen has not been determined. Sequence at one end of the junction differs from germline and may be a read error.

What the authors observed across the whole study: Tumor tissue showed significantly greater TCR diversity (inverse Simpson) than normal lung tissue (approximately 400 vs 170, P = 0.0075, Mann-Whitney U test). The cohort had only around 14 patients, and the authors noted that larger samples and more detailed clinical data are needed. The top 100 clones made up a significantly larger cumulative share of the repertoire in normal lung than in tumor tissue. TCR diversity was significantly higher in younger patients, and higher tumor TCR diversity was associated with shorter overall and disease-free survival. Because peripheral blood was not sequenced, blood TCRbeta repertoires in the lung cancer patients of the study were not examined. The methods do not name the sequencing platform or mention unique molecular identifiers.

The receptor was isolated from a man aged 70-80 years with non-small cell lung cancer. The sample comprised distant non-tumor lung tissue. The chain couples TRBV6-1 to TRBJ2-1; TRBD1 could be the D gene, as 5 bases match. The CDR3 has the sequence CASSEDVGLFGYNDQFF. The DNA reads TGTGCCAGCAGTGAAGACGTGGGGCTCTTTGGCTACAATGATCAGTTCTTC.